This TCR beta chain was found in a study of blood T cell repertoires in COVID-19. In the study overall: The United States, Italy and Spain were the sources of the acute and convalescent COVID-19 samples.

Profiling relied on immunoSEQ multiplex PCR, and the TCRdb table lists in-frame clones only, not all of them. The sample comprises under 250,000 clones, about four fifths of which are singletons, and 3.5% to 4% rests with the top ten. Germline lookup yields CDR1 KGHSH and CDR2 LQKENI. CDR3 size: 15 residues. Trimming took 3 bases from V and 8 from J, leaving 14 bases between them. The TCR comes from a woman aged 40 to 50 who had been exposed to COVID-19. Material: PBMCs or T cells enriched from blood (not recorded which). The J gene is TRBJ1-6, the V gene TRBV18, with D possibly matching TRBD1 (5 bases). CDR3 residues: CASSPGNRLDSPLHF. CDR3 sequence (DNA): TGTGCCAGCTCACCGGGGAACAGGCTAGATTCACCCCTCCACTTT.